The 14 T cell receptor beta chains presented below share a single source sample, sequenced in a study of post-analysis software for immune sequencing data. Study results and limitations: About five TRBV segments occurring more often in patients than controls included TRBV5-6, TRBV5-1 and TRBV20-1.

The authors incorporated unique molecular identifiers into the TCR beta cDNA libraries. From the PCR reads, TCRdb called clonotypes with MiXCR, one entry per CDR3 protein. Seen here are about 570,000 distinct CDR3 sequences, 30% to 40% observed once, and the top ten hold around 6.1%. Antigen specificity for these receptors is unknown. What was sequenced was blood. The receptors stem from a girl aged 2 to 17 with multiple sclerosis.

CDR3 bases: TGTGCCAGCAGCGTTGGGGCCTCTAACTATGGCTACACCTTC. Amino acid sequence: CASSVGASNYGYTF. The chain employs TRBV7-9 and TRBJ1-2; D is perhaps TRBD1 (5 bases). Trimming took 5 bases from V and 0 from J, leaving 10 bases between them. The V gene's germline CDR1 is SEHNR and CDR2 FQNEAQ (reference sequence). The CDR3 is 14 residues long.

This clonotype showed up just a few times. This chain joins TRBV20-1 and TRBJ1-1, with D perhaps matching TRBD1 (6 bases). The V and J ends lost 0 bases and 0 bases respectively, with 17 bases between them. This CDR3 is built from 17 residues. The germline CDR1 and CDR2 sequences are DFQATT and SNEGSKA (reference sequence). In DNA form, the CDR3 reads TGCAGTGCTAGAGATCCGTGGGCAGGGGATGTGAACACTGAAGCTTTCTTT. Protein: CSARDPWAGDVNTEAFF.

This chain uses TRBV5-1 with TRBJ2-3; D possibly corresponds to TRBD1 (7 bases). V was shortened by 7 bases and J by 2 bases, with 23 bases between the two germline ends. The germline CDR1 and CDR2 sequences are SGHRS and YFSETQ. This CDR3 is 17 amino acids long. CDR3: CASRQGGTTIATDTQYF. Written as DNA, the CDR3 is TGCGCCAGCCGTCAGGGGGGAACCACCATAGCCACAGATACGCAGTATTTT.

The chain is built from TRBV10-3 and TRBJ2-6, with 10 bases lining up with TRBD1. CDR1 and CDR2 (germline): ENHRY, SYGVKD. The V gene end was trimmed by 2 bases and the J gene end by 0 bases; junction bases not matched to a gene: 7. CDR3 length equals 19 residues. In DNA, the CDR3 is TGTGCCATCAGTGAGCCACCCGGGACAGGGGCCTCTGGGGCCAACGTCCTGACTTTC. Its protein product is CAISEPPGTGASGANVLTF.

CDR3 sequence: CASSPSRTVSNQPQHF. Here the CDR3 DNA reads TGTGCCAGCAGCCCTTCCCGGACAGTTAGCAATCAGCCCCAGCATTTT. The V and J genes are TRBV7-8 and TRBJ1-5; possible D gene TRBD1, 6 bases. Germline values: CDR1 SGHVS, CDR2 FQNEAQ. There are 16 residues in the CDR3. The V gene lost 5 bases and the J gene lost 0 bases, with 14 bases spanning the gap.

The chain combines TRBV6-6 with TRBJ2-3; TRBD2 aligns across 12 bases. The CDR3 sequence is 16 residues long. Germline CDR1 and CDR2: MNHNY and SVGAGI (reference sequence). V was pared by 3 bases and J by 5 bases, with 6 bases of the junction left unmatched. The CDR3 loop is CASSYSSGGALDTQYF. The CDR3 nucleotides read TGTGCCAGCAGTTATTCTAGCGGGGGGGCATTAGATACGCAGTATTTT.

This clonotype was detected a few times. This chain links TRBV18 with TRBJ1-4; perhaps TRBD1 as D (5 bases). V shed 3 bases and J shed 6 bases, with 8 bases lying between them. This CDR3 comprises 13 residues. Germline V gene lookup returns CDR1 KGHSH and CDR2 LQKENI. DNA for the CDR3: TGTGCCAGCTCACCGGGACTCGATGAAAAACTGTTTTTT. Its translation is CASSPGLDEKLFF.

This sequence joins TRBV2 and TRBJ1-4; D unclear. The germline V gene encodes CDR1 SNHLY and CDR2 FYNNEI. V was cut by 5 bases and J by 2 bases, with 15 bases left in between. CDR3 length equals 16 residues. The CDR3: CASSPLGPGTNEKLFF. The DNA of the CDR3 is TGTGCCAGCAGTCCACTCGGGCCGGGGACTAATGAAAAACTGTTTTTT.

The chain joins TRBV11-2 to TRBJ2-3; 10 bases are shared with TRBD2. V shed 0 bases, J shed 6 bases, and the junction held 9 bases outside the gene matches. From germline, CDR1 is SGHAT and CDR2 FQNNGV. The CDR3 has 17 amino acids. CDR3 nucleotides: TGTGCCAGCAGCTTAGATCTGTCTAGCGGGGGCAGGGATACGCAGTATTTT. Residues: CASSLDLSSGGRDTQYF.

About this clonotype itself: A much bigger clone sits one base away, suggesting this may be a read error. V usage is TRBV11-2 and J usage is TRBJ2-3; D might be TRBD1 or TRBD2, each matching 5 bases. The germline V and J ends were trimmed by 4 bases and 5 bases, with 22 bases remaining between them. CDR3 length: 17 residues. Per the germline V gene, CDR1 is SGHAT and CDR2 is FQNNGV. The CDR3 spells CASSSPVNGARGDTQYF. CDR3 in DNA: TGTGCCAGCAGCTCCCCCGTCAACGGGGCCCGAGGAGATACGCAGTATTTT.

CDR3 nucleotides: TGCAGCGGCACACAGGGTTACGATGGCTACACCTTC. Amino acids: CSGTQGYDGYTF. The genes are TRBV29-1 and TRBJ1-2; weak D call: TRBD1 (6 bases). Germline assignment: CDR1 SQVTM and CDR2 ANQGSEA. The CDR3 sequence is 12 residues long. The V end was cut by 7 bases, the J end by 6 bases, with 15 bases between. Variable domain in full (rest from reference TRBV29-1 and TRBJ1-2): SAVISQKPSRDICQRGTSLTIQCQVDSQVTMMFWYRQQPGQSLTLIATANQGSEATYESGFVIDKFPISRPNLTFSTLTVSNMSPEDSSIYLCSGTQGYDGYTFGSGTRLTVV.

This clonotype was observed a few times. This sequence joins TRBV20-1 and TRBJ2-1; a possible D gene is TRBD1 (7 bases). The V end was cut by 5 bases, the J end by 7 bases, with 21 bases between. Germline V gives CDR1 DFQATT, CDR2 SNEGSKA (reference sequence). CDR3 size: 15 residues. The CDR3 protein is CSARLGGTQWNEQFF. The CDR3 nucleotides are TGCAGTGCTCGACTAGGGGGCACCCAATGGAATGAGCAGTTCTTC.

In regard to this clonotype: The CDR3 does not end in the conserved phenylalanine or tryptophan, so this is likely a read error. This CDR3 is CSVAYVFGDTGELFL. The CDR3 nucleotides are TGCAGCGTTGCTTACGTTTTCGGGGACACCGGGGAGCTGTTTTTA. The V call is TRBV29-1, the J call TRBJ2-2; tentatively, D is TRBD2 (5 bases). CDR3 length equals 15 residues. V dropped 4 bases and J dropped 3 bases, with 15 bases sitting between them. Germline CDR1 SQVTM, CDR2 ANQGSEA.

This clonotype has a handful of counts. This chain connects TRBV11-2 to TRBJ2-5; no reliable D call. Germline lookup yields CDR1 SGHAT and CDR2 FQNNGV. This CDR3 is 12 amino acids long. Trimming removed 1 base at V and 4 bases at J, with 4 bases between. In DNA, the CDR3 is TGTGCCAGCAGCTTAGGTACAGAGACCCAGTACTTC. This gives the protein CASSLGTETQYF. The full variable domain, completed using reference TRBV11-2 and TRBJ2-5, is EAGVAQSPRYKIIEKRQSVAFWCNPISGHATLYWYQQILGQGPKLLIQFQNNGVVDDSQLPKDRFSAERLKGVDSTLKIQPAKLEDSAVYLCASSLGTETQYFGPGTRLLVL.